A single sample is the source of the 6 T cell receptor beta chains below, sequenced in a study of CD8 T cells in ankylosing spondylitis. TCRdb reprocessed the 5' RACE reads with MiXCR, giving one entry per CDR3 protein. The data show around 130,000 distinct CDR3 sequences, over 6.5% seen once. Specimen: blood, either unsorted or a sorted T cell fraction (not recorded which). These receptor sequences come from a male donor with ankylosing spondylitis or in good health (not recorded which).

This clonotype has a count of ten or more. The CDR3 sequence: CASSLGLASYNEQFF. CDR3 coding DNA: TGCGCCAGCAGCTTGGGACTAGCCTCCTACAATGAGCAGTTCTTC. The chain recombines TRBV5-1 with TRBJ2-1, with 7 bases that match TRBD2. Germline CDR1 and CDR2: SGHRS and YFSETQ. Losses at the gene ends were 0 bases for V and 0 bases for J; bases not matched to a gene: 0. The CDR3 has 15 residues.

There are many counts of this clonotype. The CDR3 DNA reads TGTGCCAGCAGCCCAGGGTTTGGCGGGCGAAGCTCCTACAATGAGCAGTTCTTC. As protein: CASSPGFGGRSSYNEQFF. This chain uses TRBV6-2 or TRBV6-3 with TRBJ2-1, with D possibly being TRBD1 or TRBD2 (5 bases each). Per the germline V gene, CDR1 is MNHEY and CDR2 is SVGEGT. This CDR3 is 18 amino acids long. The V end lost 6 bases, the J end lost 0 bases, and 21 bases lay between the germline ends.

This clonotype was recorded at least ten times. This chain links TRBV3-1 with TRBJ1-1; D remains unclear. From germline, CDR1 is LGHDT and CDR2 YNNKEL (reference sequence). Trimming cost V 4 bases and J 0 bases, with 9 bases left between them. CDR3 length: 14 amino acids. The CDR3 nucleotides read TGTGCCAGCAGCCCAACGGCCATGAACACTGAAGCTTTCTTT. Residues: CASSPTAMNTEAFF. The variable domain in full, completed from reference TRBV3-1 and TRBJ1-1, reads DTAVSQTPKYLVTQMGNDKSIKCEQNLGHDTMYWYKQDSKKFLKIMFSYNNKELIINETVPNRFSPKSPDKAHLNLHINSLELGDSAVYFCASSPTAMNTEAFFGQGTRLTVV.

The table lists this clonotype with many counts. The CDR3 loop is CSAIRTSGGISNTGELFF. Written as DNA, the CDR3 is TGCAGTGCTATCCGGACTAGCGGGGGGATTTCGAACACCGGGGAGCTGTTTTTT. This rearrangement joins TRBV20-1 to TRBJ2-2; 14 bases are shared with TRBD2. CDR1 and CDR2 (germline): DFQATT, SNEGSKA (reference sequence). V trimming: 4 bases; J trimming: 0 bases; junction bases outside the gene matches: 7. The CDR3 loop spans 18 amino acids.

This clonotype has a count of ten or more. This chain connects TRBV20-1 to TRBJ2-1; TRBD1 aligns across 8 bases. Unmatched junction bases numbered 6, after V lost 4 bases and J lost 4 bases. In germline, CDR1 is DFQATT, CDR2 SNEGSKA (reference sequence). The CDR3 runs to 14 residues. The CDR3 DNA follows: TGCAGTGCTATACGGACAGGGAAATACAATGAGCAGTTCTTC. Its protein product is CSAIRTGKYNEQFF.

Many counts were recorded for this clonotype. This chain joins TRBV6-1 and TRBJ1-1, with D possibly matching TRBD1 (5 bases). Germline CDR1 reads MNHNS; CDR2 reads SASEGT. The CDR3 loop spans 13 amino acids. Trimming cost V 6 bases and J 0 bases, with 8 bases left between them. In DNA, the CDR3 is TGTGCCAGCAGGATGACAGTGAACACTGAAGCTTTCTTT. Residues: CASRMTVNTEAFF.